This T cell receptor beta chain derives from a study of metastatic and nonmetastatic thyroid tumors. Study in general: Comparative analysis of repertoires was undertaken across blood and tumor or nodule tissue obtained from malignant and benign thyroid patients.

The germline V and J ends were trimmed by 1 base and 8 bases, with 18 bases remaining between them. The CDR3 runs 16 residues. Per germline, CDR1 MDHEN and CDR2 SYDVKM. This clone was recorded many times. The target antigen is unknown. Study findings and constraints: Versus benign nodules, malignant thyroid tumors reportedly had significantly higher TCR beta diversity, in blood and tumor.

The entire patient cohort was treatment-naive prior to thyroid surgery. Source study methods: CDR3 differences across clinicopathological groups were used to build a distant-metastasis classifier for papillary thyroid cancer. TCRdb re-called the PCR reads via MiXCR. The V and J calls and clone size come from TCRdb's table, not from the authors' own analysis. This repertoire shows almost 25,000 clones, around 15% found once; its top ten account for roughly 13%. The chain recombines TRBV28 with TRBJ2-1; either TRBD1 or TRBD2 may fit D (5 bases each). This sequence was found in a female donor with papillary thyroid cancer or a benign thyroid nodule (not recorded which). Some clones in this sample may be carry-over from other donors' samples. Sequencing was done on a sample of blood. The CDR3 nucleotides are TGTGCCAGCAGTTTATTGGGGGACCCAAAGGCGCATGAGCAGTTCTTC. It yields the protein CASSLLGDPKAHEQFF.